Following are 28 T cell receptor beta chains from one sample sequenced in a study of T cell repertoires in aging, cancer and after chemotherapy. The template was genomic DNA from peripheral blood, not RNA. TRB rearrangements spanning V, D and J were amplified using mixed TRB-A/B primers. TCRdb independently ran MiXCR on the multiplex PCR reads; one entry per CDR3 protein. The sample lists over 2,000 distinct CDR3 sequences; 49% were seen once. Specimen: blood. These receptors all come from a human donor with a blood cancer.

This clonotype was seen a handful of times. The chain employs TRBV12-3 or TRBV12-4 and TRBJ2-1; 12 nucleotides match TRBD2. CDR3 length: 18 amino acids. The ends lost 3 bases at V and 9 bases at J; junction bases unmatched: 15. The CDR3: CASSFGNWASGRASEQFF. The CDR3 DNA reads TGTGCCAGCAGTTTTGGTAACTGGGCTAGCGGGAGGGCCAGTGAGCAGTTCTTC.

Sample share makes this clonotype large. V usage is TRBV29-1 and J usage is TRBJ2-3, with D uncertain. Trimming pared 5 bases from V and 0 bases from J, leaving 6 bases between. The CDR3 is made up of 12 amino acids. The germline gives CDR1 SQVTM, CDR2 ANQGSEA. In DNA, the CDR3 is TGCAGCGTTCAGGCTAGCACAGATACGCAGTATTTT. This codes for CSVQASTDTQYF.

V usage is TRBV6-5 and J usage is TRBJ2-3; TRBD2 matches 9 bases. The CDR3 consists of 16 residues. The V segment lost 6 bases and the J segment 5 bases; nucleotides outside the gene matches: 12. Per the germline V gene, CDR1 is MNHEY and CDR2 is SVGAGI. The CDR3 bases are TGTGCCAGCAGCTCCCCGCGGGGGGGGGGGGGAGATACGCAGTATTTT. This sequence encodes CASSSPRGGGGDTQYF.

The V call is TRBV6-2 or TRBV6-3, the J call TRBJ2-1; 9 nucleotides align to TRBD2. In germline, CDR1 is MNHEY, CDR2 SVGEGT. With V trimmed by 0 bases and J by 3 bases, 6 bases remained unmatched. The CDR3 extends over 17 amino acids. This CDR3 is CASSYSPSGGIYNEQFF. The CDR3 nucleotides read TGTGCCAGCAGTTACTCGCCGAGCGGGGGGATCTACAATGAGCAGTTCTTC.

This chain uses TRBV6-5 with TRBJ2-5; 9 bases match TRBD1. V lost 5 bases, J lost 12 bases, and 16 bases stayed unmatched. The CDR3 is made up of 15 amino acids. Germline CDR1 MNHEY, CDR2 SVGAGI. CDR3 sequence: CASSTPGQGSAVEYF. Written as DNA, the CDR3 is TGTGCCAGCAGTACACCGGGACAGGGCTCCGCGGTTGAGTACTTC.

This chain joins TRBV5-1 and TRBJ2-1; tentative D call: TRBD2 (5 bases). The germline V gene encodes CDR1 SGHRS and CDR2 YFSETQ. The V end was cut by 4 bases, the J end by 6 bases, with 11 bases between. This CDR3 spans 13 amino acids. This CDR3 is CASSPGISNEQFF. The CDR3 nucleotides read TGCGCCAGCAGCCCGGGGATTTCCAATGAGCAGTTCTTC.

This clonotype appeared a few times. The chain combines TRBV6-6 with TRBJ1-6; D possibly corresponds to TRBD1 (6 bases). CDR3 length: 14 amino acids. Germline CDR1 reads MNHNY; CDR2 reads SVGAGI (reference sequence). The V end lost 5 bases, the J end lost 5 bases, and 10 bases lay between the germline ends. In nucleotides, the CDR3 is TGTGCCAGCAGTGAGGACAGTGATAATTCACCCCTCCACTTT. Its protein is CASSEDSDNSPLHF.

A few counts support this clonotype. The genes are TRBV6-2 or TRBV6-3 and TRBJ1-1; tentatively, D is TRBD1 (5 bases). V was pared by 2 bases and J by 1 base, with 8 bases between. This CDR3 spans 14 amino acids. Germline assignment: CDR1 MNHEY and CDR2 SVGEGT. CDR3 nucleotide sequence: TGTGCCAGCAGTTACAATGGGGGGAACACTGAAGCTTTCTTT. It is translated as CASSYNGGNTEAFF.

The chain links TRBV5-8 to TRBJ2-3; perhaps TRBD2 as D (6 bases). Trimming pared 2 bases from V and 2 bases from J, leaving 12 bases between. This CDR3 has 15 amino acids. The germline V gene has CDR1 SGHTS and CDR2 YDEGEE. CDR3 loop: CASSLAGKFTDTQYF. As DNA, the CDR3 is TGTGCCAGCAGCTTAGCGGGCAAATTCACAGATACGCAGTATTTT.

This clonotype appeared a single time. V is TRBV11-2 and J is TRBJ2-1; 9 bases line up with TRBD2. This CDR3 spans 14 amino acids. Trimming took 6 bases from V and 5 from J; bases not matched to a gene: 5. From germline, CDR1 is SGHAT and CDR2 FQNNGV. This CDR3 reads CASSLAGGHNEQFF. The CDR3 DNA reads as TGTGCCAGCAGTCTGGCGGGGGGGCACAATGAGCAGTTCTTC.

The table lists this clonotype with a count of one. No conserved phenylalanine or tryptophan is present at the end of the CDR3, so a read error is the likely explanation. The CDR3 sequence is CASSLAPGSQETQYL. The CDR3 DNA sequence: TGTGCCAGCAGCTTGGCGCCAGGGAGCCAAGAGACCCAGTACTTA. The rearrangement joins TRBV5-4 to TRBJ2-5, with D perhaps being TRBD1 or TRBD2 (5 bases each). The CDR3 has 15 residues. The germline V and J ends were trimmed by 0 bases and 1 base, with 10 bases remaining between them. Per the germline V gene, CDR1 is SGHNT and CDR2 is YYREEE (reference sequence).

The count of this clonotype is one. The chain links TRBV19 to TRBJ2-3; TRBD1 matches 7 bases. The V and J ends lost 2 bases and 4 bases, in that order; junction bases with no gene match: 3. Germline V gene lookup returns CDR1 LNHDA and CDR2 SQIVND (reference sequence). There are 14 residues in the CDR3. The CDR3 sequence is CASSIYRGSDTQYF. CDR3 coding DNA: TGTGCCAGTAGTATATACAGGGGATCAGATACGCAGTATTTT.

CDR3 nucleotides: TGTGCCATCAGTGGTGGGCCGGAGAATGAGCAGTTCTTC. Its protein product is CAISGGPENEQFF. This chain links TRBV10-3 with TRBJ2-1; D is undetermined. This CDR3 is built from 13 residues. V lost 4 bases and J 7 bases, leaving 11 bases between the germline ends. Germline values: CDR1 ENHRY, CDR2 SYGVKD.

Within the sample, this clonotype is large (0.1 to 1%). V gene TRBV29-1 combines with J gene TRBJ2-5; no definite D call. V shed 3 bases and J shed 4 bases, with 15 bases lying between them. Germline-derived CDR1 and CDR2 are SQVTM and ANQGSEA. The CDR3 totals 14 residues. Written as DNA, the CDR3 is TGCAGCGTTGACGGTGCAATCAGAGGAGAGACCCAGTACTTC. It specifies CSVDGAIRGETQYF.

The chain joins TRBV5-6 to TRBJ1-2; tentatively, D is TRBD1 (6 bases). In germline, CDR1 is SGHDT, CDR2 YYEEEE. Trimming pared 2 bases from V and 5 bases from J, leaving 19 bases between. CDR3 length equals 16 residues. The CDR3 reads CASSLNQGNDQYGYTF. The CDR3 nucleotides are TGTGCCAGCAGCTTAAACCAGGGGAACGATCAATATGGCTACACCTTC.

This sequence joins TRBV11-2 and TRBJ2-2; TRBD2 agrees at 8 bases. The germline CDR1 and CDR2 sequences are SGHAT and FQNNGV. The V segment lost 1 base and the J segment 5 bases; nucleotides outside the gene matches: 3. CDR3 length equals 15 residues. CDR3: CASSLGTSRTGELFF. The CDR3, as DNA: TGTGCCAGCAGCTTAGGGACTAGCAGAACCGGGGAGCTGTTTTTT. Complete variable domain (other parts from reference TRBV11-2 and TRBJ2-2): EAGVAQSPRYKIIEKRQSVAFWCNPISGHATLYWYQQILGQGPKLLIQFQNNGVVDDSQLPKDRFSAERLKGVDSTLKIQPAKLEDSAVYLCASSLGTSRTGELFFGEGSRLTVL.

The table lists this clonotype with a few counts. The chain is built from TRBV5-4 and TRBJ2-1; D is uncertain. Trimming took off 8 bases at V and 6 bases at J, with 9 bases between the two ends. The CDR3 is 11 amino acids. Germline loops: CDR1 SGHNT, CDR2 YYREEE (reference sequence). The CDR3 nucleotides read TGTGCCAGGGGTTCTGGCAATGAGCAGTTCTTC. This translates into CARGSGNEQFF. The whole variable domain, remainder taken from reference TRBV5-4 and TRBJ2-1, is ETGVTQSPTHLIKTRGQQVTLRCSSQSGHNTVSWYQQALGQGPQFIFQYYREEENGRGNFPPRFSGLQFPNYSSELNVNALELDDSALYLCARGSGNEQFFGPGTRLTVL.

The chain links TRBV20-1 to TRBJ1-4; TRBD1 aligns across 8 bases. CDR3 size: 14 residues. The V segment lost 3 bases and the J segment 6 bases; nucleotides outside the gene matches: 6. Germline values: CDR1 DFQATT, CDR2 SNEGSKA (reference sequence). CDR3 protein: CSASPTGVDEKLFF. Written as DNA, the CDR3 is TGCAGTGCTAGCCCGACAGGGGTGGATGAAAAACTGTTTTTT.

This clonotype was picked up a small number of times. The genes are TRBV19 and TRBJ2-1; weak D call: TRBD2 (6 bases). Trimming pared 5 bases from V and 0 bases from J, leaving 11 bases between. The CDR3 length is 15 residues. Germline V lookup: CDR1 LNHDA, CDR2 SQIVND (reference sequence). The CDR3 DNA follows: TGTGCCAGTAGTGCTAGCGTCAGCTCCTACAATGAGCAGTTCTTC. Translating it yields CASSASVSSYNEQFF. Drawing the rest from reference TRBV19 and TRBJ2-1, the complete variable domain is DGGITQSPKYLFRKEGQNVTLSCEQNLNHDAMYWYRQDPGQGLRLIYYSQIVNDFQKGDIAEGYSVSREKKESFPLTVTSAQKNPTAFYLCASSASVSSYNEQFFGPGTRLTVL.

This chain's CDR3 is CATSWAGTDTQYF. The CDR3 nucleotides read TGTGCCACCAGTTGGGCGGGCACAGATACGCAGTATTTT. The chain joins TRBV24-1 to TRBJ2-3; D unclear. There are 13 residues in the CDR3. The ends were cut back, 6 bases at V and 1 base at J, with 7 bases in the middle. Germline V gene sequence: CDR1 KGHDR, CDR2 SFDVKD.

This chain joins TRBV27 and TRBJ1-2; TRBD1 aligns across 7 bases. There are 14 residues in the CDR3. Trimming at V came to 4 bases and at J to 8 bases, leaving 10 bases not matched to a gene. Germline values: CDR1 MNHEY, CDR2 SMNVEV (reference sequence). The CDR3 loop reads CASSSRQGSWGYTF. The CDR3 region has the DNA TGTGCCAGCAGTTCCCGACAGGGATCTTGGGGCTACACCTTC.

The J gene is TRBJ1-2, the V gene TRBV6-5; 7 nucleotides align to TRBD1. Trimming cost V 8 bases and J 4 bases; bases outside gene matches: 7. The V gene's germline CDR1 is MNHEY and CDR2 SVGAGI. This CDR3 comprises 13 residues. CDR3 protein: CASQLRGLYGYTF. CDR3 nucleotides: TGTGCCAGCCAATTGAGGGGGCTCTATGGCTACACCTTC.

Judged by abundance, this clonotype is large (0.1 to 1%). The chain couples TRBV6-5 to TRBJ2-1; D call uncertain. Trimming shortened V by 1 base and J by 1 base, and 8 bases separated the two germline ends. The CDR3 has 15 amino acids. Germline CDR1 and CDR2: MNHEY and SVGAGI. In DNA, the CDR3 is TGTGCCAGCAGTTACTTCTCTGGTTCCTACAATGAGCAGTTCTTC. Translating it yields CASSYFSGSYNEQFF.

This clonotype is large in the sample. The rearrangement uses TRBV29-1 and TRBJ2-3; TRBD2 matches 10 bases. The junction had 10 bases not matched to a gene; V was cut back by 4 bases and J by 6 bases. In germline, CDR1 is SQVTM, CDR2 ANQGSEA. This CDR3 is built from 15 residues. The CDR3 bases are TGCAGCGTTGCTAGGTCTAGCGGGAGCTCGGATACGCAGTATTTT. Its protein is CSVARSSGSSDTQYF.

The genes are TRBV6-1 and TRBJ1-5, with TRBD1 identical over 7 bases. V dropped 8 bases and J dropped 11; count of bases not matched to a gene: 12. The CDR3 spans 13 residues. The germline gives CDR1 MNHNS, CDR2 SASEGT. The CDR3 bases are TGTGCCAGCGAAACGACAGGGCCAGGGGCCCAGCATTTT. This gives the protein CASETTGPGAQHF.

This chain links TRBV6-1 with TRBJ1-5; possible D gene TRBD1, 5 bases. V lost 7 bases and J 5 bases, leaving 15 bases between the germline ends. The CDR3 sequence is 14 residues long. Germline loops: CDR1 MNHNS, CDR2 SASEGT. The CDR3 nucleotides read TGTGCCAGCACCCACCGGAGGGGCCATCAGCCCCAGCATTTT. It translates to CASTHRRGHQPQHF.

The J gene is TRBJ2-5, the V gene TRBV20-1; no definite D call. CDR1 and CDR2 (germline): DFQATT, SNEGSKA (reference sequence). The CDR3 is 16 amino acids. The V end lost 5 bases, the J end lost 1 base, and 20 bases lay between the germline ends. CDR3 amino acids: CSAFPPWMVAQETQYF. The CDR3, as DNA: TGCAGTGCTTTCCCACCTTGGATGGTCGCCCAAGAGACCCAGTACTTC.

By share, this clonotype ranks as large (0.1 to 1%). V gene TRBV6-5 combines with J gene TRBJ2-5, with TRBD2 matching over 13 bases. In germline, CDR1 is MNHEY, CDR2 SVGAGI. The CDR3 covers 15 residues. The ends lost 4 bases at V and 5 bases at J; junction bases unmatched: 4. CDR3 protein: CASSWTSGSSETQYF. CDR3 nucleotide sequence: TGTGCCAGCAGTTGGACTAGCGGGAGTAGTGAGACCCAGTACTTC.